Each of the 15 T cell receptor beta chains below was sequenced from the same sample in a study of blood T cell repertoires in COVID-19. Profiling relied on immunoSEQ multiplex PCR, and the TCRdb table lists in-frame clones only, not all of them. The profile covers some 190,000 clones, with around four fifths appearing a single time and 15% to 20% taken by the ten largest. Sequenced material: peripheral blood. The origin of the receptors is a human donor in a cohort sampled during active COVID-19.

The rearrangement links TRBV5-1 to TRBJ2-2; 7 nucleotides match TRBD2. The CDR3 runs to 14 residues. Germline-derived CDR1 and CDR2 are SGHRS and YFSETQ. Unmatched junction bases numbered 6, after V lost 4 bases and J lost 6 bases. CDR3 coding DNA: TGCGCCAGCAGCGTCCCTAGCGGCCCCGGGGAGCTGTTTTTT. Amino acid sequence: CASSVPSGPGELFF.

V usage is TRBV2 and J usage is TRBJ1-1; D unresolved. The germline CDR1 and CDR2 sequences are SNHLY and FYNNEI. This CDR3 is built from 13 residues. The ends were cut back, 6 bases at V and 4 bases at J, with 12 bases in the middle. Here the CDR3 reads CASRPTAGTEAFF. In nucleotides, the CDR3 is TGTGCCAGCAGGCCAACGGCGGGCACTGAAGCTTTCTTT.

V is TRBV6-2 or TRBV6-3 and J is TRBJ2-7, with D possibly matching TRBD2 (5 bases). Per germline, CDR1 MNHEY and CDR2 SVGEGT. The CDR3 totals 15 residues. Trimming left V 5 bases short and J 4 bases short, with 18 bases between. The CDR3 bases are TGTGCCAGCAGTATCGGACGGAGAAGAGGGTACGAGCAGTACTTC. Translation: CASSIGRRRGYEQYF.

CDR3 nucleotide sequence: TGTGCCAGCAGTTTTTTGGGACATACCTACGAGCAGTACTTC. This codes for CASSFLGHTYEQYF. The rearrangement uses TRBV28 and TRBJ2-7; D possibly corresponds to TRBD1 (6 bases). V was cut by 3 bases and J by 2 bases, with 11 bases left in between. The germline CDR1 and CDR2 sequences are MDHEN and SYDVKM. The CDR3 contains 14 residues.

CDR3 in amino acids: CASSYSDTNQPQHF. The DNA of the CDR3 is TGTGCCAGCAGTTACTCGGACACCAATCAGCCCCAGCATTTT. The gene calls are TRBV6-6 and TRBJ1-5, with a possible D match to TRBD1 (5 bases). Trimming removed 0 bases from V and 3 bases from J, with 6 bases in between. Germline lookup yields CDR1 MNHNY and CDR2 SVGAGI (reference sequence). The CDR3 runs 14 residues.

This clone came up once. The J gene is TRBJ2-4, the V gene TRBV9; a possible D gene is TRBD1 (5 bases). Germline values: CDR1 SGDLS, CDR2 YYNGEE. V was trimmed by 4 bases and J by 0 bases, leaving 23 bases between them. This CDR3 comprises 19 residues. The CDR3 loop is CASSPHQGSKFLAKNIQYF. In nucleotides, the CDR3 is TGTGCCAGCAGCCCGCATCAGGGCTCTAAATTTCTAGCCAAAAACATTCAGTACTTC.

The DNA for the CDR3 is TGCGCCAGCAGCTTGGGTTCAGGGATGACCTACGAGCAGTACGTC. Its translation is CASSLGSGMTYEQYV. The V and J genes are TRBV5-1 and TRBJ2-7; possible D gene TRBD1, 5 bases. Germline-derived CDR1 and CDR2 are SGHRS and YFSETQ. This CDR3 has 15 amino acids. V dropped 0 bases and J dropped 2 bases, with 12 bases sitting between them.

The rearrangement links TRBV19 to TRBJ1-5, with D unresolved. The V and J ends lost 8 bases and 6 bases respectively, with 14 bases between them. In germline, CDR1 is LNHDA, CDR2 SQIVND (reference sequence). This CDR3 comprises 13 residues. CDR3 bases: TGTGCCAGTCAGTATGGAGCGGCTCAGCCCCAGCATTTT. It yields the protein CASQYGAAQPQHF.

The rearrangement uses TRBV15 and TRBJ2-7, with D hard to call. The germline V gene encodes CDR1 LNHNV and CDR2 YYDKDF (reference sequence). CDR3 length: 16 residues. V lost 0 bases and J 5 bases, leaving 17 bases between the germline ends. The CDR3 loop is CATSRDLGRSLHEQYF. The CDR3 nucleotides read TGTGCCACCAGCAGAGATTTGGGCAGGTCCCTCCACGAGCAGTACTTC. Full variable domain (outside the CDR3, taken from reference TRBV15 and TRBJ2-7): DAMVIQNPRYQVTQFGKPVTLSCSQTLNHNVMYWYQQKSSQAPKLLFHYYDKDFNNEADTPDNFQSRRPNTSFCFLDIRSPGLGDTAMYLCATSRDLGRSLHEQYFGPGTRLTVT.

The table lists this clone with many counts. The rearrangement links TRBV6-5 to TRBJ2-7; 7 bases match TRBD2. The junction had 5 bases not matched to a gene; V was cut back by 2 bases and J by 1 base. CDR1 and CDR2 (germline): MNHEY, SVGAGI. There are 15 residues in the CDR3. The DNA for the CDR3 is TGTGCCAGCAGTTACAGGCGGGAGCGGTCCTACGAGCAGTACTTC. Translating gives CASSYRRERSYEQYF.

The chain links TRBV11-1 to TRBJ2-4, with a weak D call TRBD2 (5 bases). Germline V gene sequence: CDR1 SGHAT, CDR2 FQDESV (reference sequence). The CDR3 spans 14 residues. V was clipped by 3 bases and J by 2 bases, with 8 bases between them. This CDR3 is CASSFVGTKNIQYF. The CDR3 coding sequence is TGTGCCAGCAGCTTCGTCGGGACCAAAAACATTCAGTACTTC.

The chain carries TRBV5-5 and TRBJ1-1; D is ambiguous. The CDR3 is made up of 16 amino acids. With 7 bases removed from V and 1 base from J, the gap between germline ends came to 20 bases. Germline V lookup: CDR1 SGHKS, CDR2 YYEKEE (reference sequence). The CDR3 loop reads CASLAFPRSGNTEAFF. For the CDR3, the DNA is TGTGCCAGCTTGGCATTTCCAAGATCGGGGAACACTGAAGCTTTCTTT.

This sequence joins TRBV19 and TRBJ2-6, with no clear D. V gave up 3 bases and J gave up 4 bases, with 4 bases separating them. Germline V gene data show CDR1 as LNHDA and CDR2 as SQIVND (reference sequence). CDR3 length equals 13 residues. CDR3 coding DNA: TGTGCCAGTAGTATTCTGGGGGCCAACGTCCTGACTTTC. Translated, it gives CASSILGANVLTF. Full variable domain (outside the CDR3, taken from reference TRBV19 and TRBJ2-6): DGGITQSPKYLFRKEGQNVTLSCEQNLNHDAMYWYRQDPGQGLRLIYYSQIVNDFQKGDIAEGYSVSREKKESFPLTVTSAQKNPTAFYLCASSILGANVLTFGAGSRLTVL.

V and J are TRBV18 and TRBJ1-1; 8 bases fit TRBD1. The germline gives CDR1 KGHSH, CDR2 LQKENI. The CDR3 length is 16 residues. Trimming at V came to 3 bases and at J to 4 bases, leaving 10 bases not matched to a gene. Here the CDR3 reads CASSPSKQGAGTEAFF. The CDR3 DNA reads as TGTGCCAGCTCACCTTCTAAGCAGGGGGCCGGCACTGAAGCTTTCTTT.

This clone appeared a few times. Other nucleotide sequences in the sample specify the same CDR3. The DNA for the CDR3 is TGTGCCAGCTCACCACAGGGAGATCAGCCCCAGCATTTT. Translating gives CASSPQGDQPQHF. This chain links TRBV18 with TRBJ1-5; no reliable D call. CDR3 length: 13 residues. Germline lookup yields CDR1 KGHSH and CDR2 LQKENI. The V and J ends lost 1 base and 5 bases respectively, with 6 bases between them.